These 27 T cell receptor beta chains came from one sample sequenced in a study of a mutant IDH1 vaccine in newly diagnosed glioma (dated by TCRdb to the early 2020s). Library generation was performed with the immunoSEQ multiplex PCR assay. TCRdb obtained this table from immuneACCESS and retained in-frame rearrangements with V and J assigned. These tables miss some clones; where compared with another copy, unresolved V genes account for less than half of the shortfall, and the remainder is unexplained. The sample includes tens of thousands of clones, with 75% to 85% observed a single time. The leading ten clones occupy 10% to 15% of the sample. Their antigens are not known. Per the publication, the time point label means: week 35, safety follow-up. Each vaccine dose was 300 ug of a 20-mer mutant IDH1 peptide in Montanide, given subcutaneously with topical imiquimod. The sample here was PBMCs, taken from a glioma patient whose treatment included an IDH1 peptide vaccine. The source of these receptors is a middle-aged man with glioma.

The CDR3 sequence is CASSSTPGLAGVGYEQFF. The CDR3 nucleotides read TGTGCCAGCAGCTCGACCCCGGGACTAGCGGGAGTTGGATATGAGCAGTTCTTC. The chain uses TRBV11-2 and TRBJ2-1; 14 bases fit TRBD2. There are 18 residues in the CDR3. Germline loops: CDR1 SGHAT, CDR2 FQNNGV. The J segment lost 8 bases and the V segment lost 4 bases, leaving 13 bases of the junction unmatched. Combining the CDR3 with reference TRBV11-2 and TRBJ2-1 gives the whole variable domain EAGVAQSPRYKIIEKRQSVAFWCNPISGHATLYWYQQILGQGPKLLIQFQNNGVVDDSQLPKDRFSAERLKGVDSTLKIQPAKLEDSAVYLCASSSTPGLAGVGYEQFFGPGTRLTVL.

The gene calls are TRBV18 and TRBJ2-3; D might be TRBD2 (5 bases). The length of the CDR3 is 14 residues. V lost 6 bases and J 4 bases, leaving 14 bases between the germline ends. Germline-derived CDR1 and CDR2 are KGHSH and LQKENI. The CDR3 protein is CASSLLGSADTQYF. The CDR3 DNA sequence: TGTGCCAGCTCCCTTTTGGGGAGCGCAGATACGCAGTATTTT.

The V and J genes are TRBV15 and TRBJ1-1; D may be TRBD1 (5 bases). CDR3 length: 16 residues. From germline, CDR1 is LNHNV and CDR2 YYDKDF (reference sequence). V was cut by 3 bases and J by 3 bases, with 17 bases left in between. CDR3 protein: CATSRGRGGSDTEAFF. In nucleotides, the CDR3 is TGTGCCACCAGCAGGGGACGTGGGGGTTCGGACACTGAAGCTTTCTTT.

The rearrangement uses TRBV6-1 and TRBJ1-1, with D unresolved. V was pared by 3 bases and J by 8 bases, with 10 bases between. The CDR3 covers 12 residues. Germline lookup yields CDR1 MNHNS and CDR2 SASEGT. In DNA form, the CDR3 reads TGTGCCAGCAGTGATCGGAACGTCGAAGCTTTCTTT. It translates to CASSDRNVEAFF.

This clone was seen a few times. V is TRBV5-1 and J is TRBJ2-3; TRBD2 agrees at 9 bases. CDR3 length: 17 amino acids. Germline-derived CDR1 and CDR2 are SGHRS and YFSETQ. V dropped 0 bases and J dropped 0; count of bases not matched to a gene: 5. This CDR3 is CASSLGSGRPSTDTQYF. Here the CDR3 DNA reads TGCGCCAGCAGCTTGGGTAGCGGGAGACCCAGCACAGATACGCAGTATTTT.

The V and J genes are TRBV19 and TRBJ2-2; D is possibly TRBD1 (6 bases). This CDR3 has 17 residues. Trimming removed 5 bases at V and 0 bases at J, with 16 bases between. Germline V lookup: CDR1 LNHDA, CDR2 SQIVND (reference sequence). The CDR3 bases are TGTGCCAGTAGTCTAGGGGGAGCGCCCCCGAACACCGGGGAGCTGTTTTTT. This codes for CASSLGGAPPNTGELFF. Full variable domain (rest looked up from reference TRBV19 and TRBJ2-2): DGGITQSPKYLFRKEGQNVTLSCEQNLNHDAMYWYRQDPGQGLRLIYYSQIVNDFQKGDIAEGYSVSREKKESFPLTVTSAQKNPTAFYLCASSLGGAPPNTGELFFGEGSRLTVL.

The chain links TRBV19 to TRBJ1-2; D is uncertain. The V and J ends lost 6 bases and 8 bases respectively, with 22 bases between them. Per the germline V gene, CDR1 is LNHDA and CDR2 is SQIVND (reference sequence). The CDR3 loop spans 15 amino acids. CDR3 protein: CASRYPSQEMRGYTF. The CDR3 DNA reads TGTGCCAGTAGGTACCCCTCCCAAGAAATGCGAGGCTACACCTTC.

This clone was detected only a few times. The chain combines TRBV10-3 with TRBJ1-5, with D perhaps TRBD1 (5 bases). Germline assignment: CDR1 ENHRY and CDR2 SYGVKD. With 0 bases removed from V and 5 bases from J, the gap between germline ends came to 5 bases. The CDR3 runs to 13 residues. CDR3 sequence: CAISESGDQPQHF. The CDR3 DNA follows: TGTGCCATCAGTGAGTCGGGGGATCAGCCCCAGCATTTT.

V gene TRBV2 combines with J gene TRBJ1-2; TRBD1 aligns across 12 bases. The CDR3 is 16 amino acids. The J segment lost 2 bases and the V segment lost 9 bases, leaving 10 bases of the junction unmatched. Germline V gene lookup returns CDR1 SNHLY and CDR2 FYNNEI. In DNA form, the CDR3 reads TGTGCCAGGGAGTCCGGGACAGGGGGCGGAAACTATGGCTACACCTTC. Protein product: CARESGTGGGNYGYTF.

This clone has more than one count but fewer than ten. The chain is built from TRBV4-1 and TRBJ1-4; weak D call: TRBD1 (6 bases). Germline lookup yields CDR1 MGHRA and CDR2 YSYEKL. Trimming left V 2 bases short and J 10 bases short, with 23 bases between. There are 17 residues in the CDR3. CDR3 nucleotide sequence: TGCGCCAGCAGCCAATTTTTAATGATGCAGGGGCGCGGAAAACTGTTTTTT. Its protein product is CASSQFLMMQGRGKLFF.

The chain recombines TRBV18 with TRBJ2-1; D uncertain. This CDR3 has 14 residues. Germline V gives CDR1 KGHSH, CDR2 LQKENI. V shed 3 bases and J shed 2 bases, with 8 bases lying between them. CDR3 region: CASSPPIPYNEQFF. CDR3 nucleotide sequence: TGTGCCAGCTCACCTCCTATCCCCTACAATGAGCAGTTCTTC.

This clone appeared a few times. The J gene is TRBJ1-5, the V gene TRBV30; 8 bases line up with TRBD1. Germline values: CDR1 GTSNPN, CDR2 SVGIG (reference sequence). There are 15 residues in the CDR3. V trimming: 3 bases; J trimming: 6 bases; junction bases outside the gene matches: 10. The CDR3 nucleotides read TGTGCCTGGAGCACTGGACAGGGACGGGCTCAGCCCCAGCATTTT. Translated, it gives CAWSTGQGRAQPQHF.

The CDR3 reads CASSLTAGAYEQYF. CDR3 bases: TGTGCCAGCAGCTTGACTGCAGGGGCTTACGAGCAGTACTTC. The rearrangement joins TRBV5-5 to TRBJ2-7; D might be TRBD1 (6 bases). Germline CDR1 SGHKS, CDR2 YYEKEE (reference sequence). CDR3 size: 14 residues. Trimming stripped 1 base from V and 4 bases from J, with 12 bases between.

V and J are TRBV6-5 and TRBJ1-2, with D perhaps matching TRBD1 (5 bases). The CDR3 is 13 residues long. The V end lost 2 bases, the J end lost 8 bases, and 12 bases lay between the germline ends. Germline loops: CDR1 MNHEY, CDR2 SVGAGI. The CDR3 bases are TGTGCCAGCAGTTACGGGCAGGGTATGGGCTACACCTTC. It yields the protein CASSYGQGMGYTF.

The chain has TRBV7-8 and TRBJ1-2; D remains ambiguous. The CDR3 sequence is 15 residues long. The V gene's germline CDR1 is SGHVS and CDR2 FQNEAQ. V was trimmed by 2 bases and J by 1 base, leaving 11 bases between them. This CDR3 is CASSLSVGINYGYTF. As DNA, the CDR3 is TGTGCCAGCAGCTTATCGGTAGGGATTAACTATGGCTACACCTTC.

The chain couples TRBV4-1 to TRBJ2-7; tentatively, D is TRBD2 (6 bases). V lost 0 bases, J lost 3 bases, and 15 bases lay in between. The CDR3 covers 16 residues. The germline V gene encodes CDR1 MGHRA and CDR2 YSYEKL. CDR3 DNA sequence: TGCGCCAGCAGCCAAGATGTTACTAGCCGATACTACGAGCAGTACTTC. Protein sequence: CASSQDVTSRYYEQYF.

This chain joins TRBV5-8 and TRBJ2-3; D possibly matches TRBD1 or TRBD2 (5 bases each). The germline V gene has CDR1 SGHTS and CDR2 YDEGEE. Trimming pared 7 bases from V and 1 base from J, leaving 10 bases between. The CDR3 is 13 residues long. Here the CDR3 reads CASRGRGTDTQYF. The CDR3 DNA reads TGTGCCAGCCGGGGCCGGGGCACAGATACGCAGTATTTT.

A single count supports this clone. This chain uses TRBV5-1 with TRBJ2-2; no firm D call. This CDR3 contains 16 residues. Germline CDR1 is SGHRS and CDR2 is YFSETQ. V lost 0 bases, J lost 3 bases, and 12 bases lay in between. CDR3 in amino acids: CASSLEAGAYTGELFF. As DNA, the CDR3 is TGCGCCAGCAGCTTGGAGGCAGGAGCCTACACCGGGGAGCTGTTTTTT.

This clone was seen a single time. The genes are TRBV18 and TRBJ2-5; the D call may be TRBD1 or TRBD2 (5 bases each). V lost 8 bases to trimming and J lost 7 bases, with 17 bases between them. The CDR3 contains 13 residues. Germline V gene data show CDR1 as KGHSH and CDR2 as LQKENI. In DNA form, the CDR3 reads TGTGCCAGCACAACCGGGACCCGGGGGACCCAGTACTTC. Translation: CASTTGTRGTQYF.

The CDR3 DNA is TGTGCCAGCAGTACTTGGACTAGCGGGTTACAAGAGACCCAGTACTTC. Amino acid sequence: CASSTWTSGLQETQYF. V usage is TRBV28 and J usage is TRBJ2-5; TRBD2 matches at 11 bases. The V segment lost 5 bases and the J segment 2 bases; nucleotides outside the gene matches: 7. The CDR3 sequence is 16 residues long. CDR1 MDHEN and CDR2 SYDVKM come from the germline V gene.

Only a few counts were recorded for this clone. This chain joins TRBV5-6 and TRBJ2-2; a weak D match, TRBD1 (6 bases). This CDR3 comprises 15 residues. Germline V gives CDR1 SGHDT, CDR2 YYEEEE. V was shortened by 1 base and J by 0 bases, with 7 bases between the two germline ends. The CDR3 nucleotides read TGTGCCAGCAGCTTGCCAGGGGCGAACACCGGGGAGCTGTTTTTT. Its translation: CASSLPGANTGELFF.

The CDR3 sequence is CASSLTDSTDTQYF. The DNA of the CDR3 is TGTGCCAGCAGTTTAACGGATTCCACAGATACGCAGTATTTT. The rearrangement uses TRBV28 and TRBJ2-3, with D uncertain. The CDR3 contains 14 residues. Germline-derived CDR1 and CDR2 are MDHEN and SYDVKM. Trimming cost V 2 bases and J 2 bases, with 8 bases left between them.

This clone was found a few times. J is TRBJ1-2 and V is TRBV30; D not certain. This CDR3 comprises 12 residues. V lost 0 bases and J 6 bases, leaving 8 bases between the germline ends. Germline V lookup: CDR1 GTSNPN, CDR2 SVGIG (reference sequence). The CDR3 sequence: CAWSVVTNGYTF. The CDR3 nucleotides are TGTGCCTGGAGTGTAGTTACGAATGGCTACACCTTC.

The V call is TRBV6-5, the J call TRBJ1-2; D unresolved. This CDR3 has 11 residues. V was clipped by 4 bases and J by 8 bases, with 8 bases between them. CDR1 is MNHEY, CDR2 SVGAGI, per germline. CDR3 DNA sequence: TGTGCCAGCAGTTTGGGCGGCGGCTACACCTTC. It encodes CASSLGGGYTF.

This clone was counted a few times. The chain joins TRBV6-1 to TRBJ1-2; 9 bases map to TRBD1. Germline V lookup: CDR1 MNHNS, CDR2 SASEGT. CDR3 length equals 14 residues. The J segment lost 6 bases and the V segment lost 6 bases, leaving 8 bases of the junction unmatched. In DNA form, the CDR3 reads TGTGCCAGCAGCCCGGTGGGACAGGGAAATGGCTACACCTTC. This gives the protein CASSPVGQGNGYTF.

The chain joins TRBV5-4 to TRBJ1-1; TRBD1 matches 7 bases. This CDR3 comprises 12 residues. J was trimmed by 7 bases and V by 1 base; bases with no gene match: 1. Germline CDR1 and CDR2: SGHNT and YYREEE (reference sequence). In DNA form, the CDR3 reads TGTGCCAGCAGCTTGTGGACAGGTGAAGCTTTCTTT. This encodes CASSLWTGEAFF.

The chain combines TRBV10-1 with TRBJ1-1, with D possibly being TRBD1 (6 bases). Per the germline V gene, CDR1 is WNHNN and CDR2 is SYGVQD (reference sequence). The CDR3 is 13 amino acids. V lost 6 bases, J lost 5 bases, and 13 bases lay in between. This CDR3 is CASRGTLRTEAFF. CDR3 DNA: TGCGCCAGCAGGGGGACACTGAGAACTGAAGCTTTCTTT.